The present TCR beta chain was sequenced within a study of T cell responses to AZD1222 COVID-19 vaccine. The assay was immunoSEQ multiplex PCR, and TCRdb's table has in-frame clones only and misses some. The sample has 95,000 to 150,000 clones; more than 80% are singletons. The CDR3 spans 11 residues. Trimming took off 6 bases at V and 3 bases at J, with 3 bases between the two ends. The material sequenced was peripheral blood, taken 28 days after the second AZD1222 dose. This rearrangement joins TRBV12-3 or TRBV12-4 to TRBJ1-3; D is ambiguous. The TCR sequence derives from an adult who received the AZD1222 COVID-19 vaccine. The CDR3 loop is CASSLGNTIYF. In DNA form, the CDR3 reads TGTGCCAGCAGCCTTGGAAACACCATATATTTT.